This entry concerns a single TCR beta chain. This specimen comes from a study of cytomegalovirus exposure and HLA in healthy donors. The V gene's germline CDR1 is SGHRS and CDR2 YFSETQ. The CDR3 sequence is 15 residues long. V lost 0 bases and J lost 3, with 9 bases in between. The PCR was carried out with 60 Vbeta primers and 13 Jbeta primers. Sequencing used immunoSEQ multiplex PCR; TCRdb keeps in-frame clones, though not all of them. In the table there are around 100,000 clones, around two thirds of which are singletons. The sequenced material came from PBMCs. V gene TRBV5-1 combines with J gene TRBJ2-2; D possibly corresponds to TRBD2 (6 bases). The receptor was derived from a man aged 50-59 years in good health and CMV-seropositive. In DNA form, the CDR3 reads TGCGCCAGCAGCTTGGGGGGGGACTACACCGGGGAGCTGTTTTTT. This sequence encodes CASSLGGDYTGELFF. The whole variable domain, filled in from reference TRBV5-1 and TRBJ2-2, reads KAGVTQTPRYLIKTRGQQVTLSCSPISGHRSVSWYQQTPGQGLQFLFEYFSETQRNKGNFPGRFSGRQFSNSRSEMNVSTLELGDSALYLCASSLGGDYTGELFFGEGSRLTVL.